The next 13 T cell receptor beta chains were all read from a single sample in a study of Graves' ophthalmopathy and Graves' hyperthyroidism. The authors amplified TCR beta CDR3 regions from RNA transcripts. Following a first-round RT-PCR that used HTBI primers, a second-round multiplex PCR was carried out. TCRdb independently ran MiXCR on the multiplex PCR reads; one entry per CDR3 protein. The table has about 1.1 million distinct CDR3 sequences, 35% to 40% seen once. The sample was peripheral blood or thyroid tissue (not recorded which). These receptors were obtained from an adult man with Graves' hyperthyroidism.

In this sample, this clonotype turned up a few times. In nucleotides, the CDR3 is TGCGCCAGCAGCTTGAGGGACACCTCCTACGAGCAGTACTTC. Its protein product is CASSLRDTSYEQYF. The chain carries TRBV5-1 and TRBJ2-7; weak D call: TRBD1 (6 bases). V was trimmed by 1 base and J by 0 bases, leaving 8 bases between them. Germline CDR1 SGHRS, CDR2 YFSETQ. This CDR3 spans 14 amino acids.

The V call is TRBV30, the J call TRBJ1-5, with 8 bases aligning to TRBD1. This CDR3 has 15 amino acids. Germline-derived CDR1 and CDR2 are GTSNPN and SVGIG (reference sequence). V gave up 3 bases and J gave up 4 bases; unmatched junction bases: 8. CDR3 amino acids: CAWSIGQGANQPQHF. As DNA, the CDR3 is TGTGCCTGGAGCATCGGACAGGGCGCGAATCAGCCCCAGCATTTT.

This clonotype was counted ten times or more. The chain has TRBV6-5 and TRBJ1-2, with 7 bases identical to TRBD1. Per germline, CDR1 MNHEY and CDR2 SVGAGI. J was trimmed by 7 bases and V by 6 bases; bases with no gene match: 14. This CDR3 contains 15 residues. The CDR3 sequence is CASRPGTDLRFGYTF. CDR3 in DNA: TGTGCCAGCAGGCCCGGGACAGACCTTAGGTTTGGCTACACCTTC.

The gene calls are TRBV9 and TRBJ2-7; D is unresolved. Trimming pared 0 bases from V and 5 bases from J, leaving 12 bases between. Germline CDR1 and CDR2: SGDLS and YYNGEE. This CDR3 has 14 amino acids. The CDR3 protein is CASSVDSRQDEQYF. The CDR3 DNA sequence: TGTGCCAGCAGCGTAGACTCGCGTCAGGACGAGCAGTACTTC.

The rearrangement joins TRBV10-3 to TRBJ2-2; 7 bases fit TRBD1. CDR1 is ENHRY, CDR2 SYGVKD, per germline. V was clipped by 8 bases and J by 0 bases; unmatched bases: 0. CDR3 size: 13 residues. The CDR3 DNA reads as TGTGCCATCGGACAGGCGAACACCGGGGAGCTGTTTTTT. It is translated as CAIGQANTGELFF.

The chain joins TRBV7-2 to TRBJ1-2, with a tentative D call TRBD1 (5 bases). V lost 7 bases to trimming and J lost 7 bases, with 25 bases between them. Germline loops: CDR1 SGHTA, CDR2 FQGNSA. The CDR3 totals 16 residues. The CDR3 sequence: CASIEGPGDLLFGYTF. The CDR3 coding sequence is TGTGCCAGCATCGAGGGGCCGGGTGACCTTCTATTTGGCTACACCTTC. Based on the CDR3 plus reference TRBV7-2 and TRBJ1-2, the full variable domain is GAGVSQSPSNKVTEKGKDVELRCDPISGHTALYWYRQSLGQGLEFLIYFQGNSAPDKSGLPSDRFSAERTGGSVSTLTIQRTQQEDSAVYLCASIEGPGDLLFGYTFGSGTRLTVV.

This clonotype was observed many times. The chain is built from TRBV25-1 and TRBJ1-2, with TRBD1 as a possible D gene (6 bases). In germline, CDR1 is MGHDK, CDR2 SYGVNS. CDR3 length: 13 residues. V shed 2 bases and J shed 3 bases, with 7 bases lying between them. CDR3 DNA: TGTGCCAGCAGTGAAAGGACAGACTATGGCTACACCTTC. The encoded protein is CASSERTDYGYTF.

This clonotype was seen ten or more times. The chain has TRBV7-9 and TRBJ1-5; D call uncertain. The CDR3 has 15 amino acids. Germline V gene sequence: CDR1 SEHNR, CDR2 FQNEAQ (reference sequence). Trimming took 1 base from V and 3 from J, leaving 10 bases between them. The chain's CDR3 is CASSLGSSPNQPQHF. DNA of the CDR3: TGTGCCAGCAGCTTAGGATCCAGTCCCAATCAGCCCCAGCATTTT.

This clonotype was counted many times. The chain couples TRBV9 to TRBJ2-7; TRBD2 matches 10 bases. This CDR3 comprises 17 residues. CDR1 and CDR2 (germline): SGDLS, YYNGEE. The V segment lost 4 bases and the J segment 4 bases; nucleotides outside the gene matches: 14. The CDR3 nucleotides read TGTGCCAGCAGCCCCTCGACCCCGGGACTAGCGTCTTACGAGCAGTACTTC. Translated: CASSPSTPGLASYEQYF.

This clonotype showed up many times. The chain carries TRBV7-6 and TRBJ2-7; either TRBD1 or TRBD2 may fit D (5 bases each). This CDR3 region has 15 residues. The germline V and J ends were trimmed by 1 base and 7 bases, with 17 bases remaining between them. Germline V gene lookup returns CDR1 SGHVS and CDR2 FNYEAQ. CDR3 in amino acids: CASSLGGTGLGEQYF. The CDR3 bases are TGTGCCAGCAGCTTAGGGGGCACGGGGCTCGGGGAGCAGTACTTC. The whole variable domain, filled in from reference TRBV7-6 and TRBJ2-7, reads GAGVSQSPRYKVTKRGQDVALRCDPISGHVSLYWYRQALGQGPEFLTYFNYEAQQDKSGLPNDRFSAERPEGSISTLTIQRTEQRDSAMYRCASSLGGTGLGEQYFGPGTRLTVT.

The chain is built from TRBV20-1 and TRBJ2-7, with 9 positions matching TRBD2. This CDR3 has 17 amino acids. The J segment lost 5 bases and the V segment lost 1 base, leaving 15 bases of the junction unmatched. CDR1 is DFQATT, CDR2 SNEGSKA, per germline (reference sequence). CDR3 nucleotide sequence: TGCAGTGCTAGAGCTATACATAGCGGGGGCCAACCCCACGAGCAGTACTTC. Translating gives CSARAIHSGGQPHEQYF.

This clonotype was recorded many times. V and J are TRBV24-1 and TRBJ2-5, with 8 bases matching TRBD1. The CDR3 spans 13 residues. The V segment lost 10 bases and the J segment 5 bases; nucleotides outside the gene matches: 8. The germline CDR1 and CDR2 sequences are KGHDR and SFDVKD. The CDR3 region is CATGGQGRETQYF. The DNA for the CDR3 is TGTGCCACGGGAGGACAGGGACGCGAGACCCAGTACTTC.

The chain combines TRBV12-3 or TRBV12-4 with TRBJ1-1, with D maybe TRBD1 (5 bases). The CDR3 is 16 residues long. The ends were cut back, 6 bases at V and 0 bases at J, with 17 bases in the middle. CDR3 residues: CASRGGPPELNTEAFF. Written as DNA, the CDR3 is TGTGCCAGCAGGGGGGGACCGCCGGAGTTGAACACTGAAGCTTTCTTT.